This record looks at one T cell receptor (beta chain) sequence and its context. Its antigen is unidentified. V was clipped by 3 bases and J by 5 bases; unmatched bases: 6. CDR1 and CDR2 from the germline V gene are SGHRS and YFSETQ. The CDR3 is 14 amino acids. The sample belongs to a study of lymphopenia after photon versus proton radiotherapy. The method was immunoSEQ multiplex PCR; TCRdb's version includes in-frame clones alone and lacks a portion of them. The data show thousands of clones, around 78% seen once. Study-wide findings and caveats: Larger post-nadir TCR diversity loss correlated inversely with survival in deceased patients.

The chain joins TRBV5-1 to TRBJ2-5, with 8 bases matching TRBD1. The TCR originated in an elderly man with cholangiocarcinoma. This specimen was peripheral blood, taken from a patient treated with photon-based radiotherapy. The DNA for the CDR3 is TGCGCCAGCAGCTCACAGGGGGACAGGGAGACCCAGTACTTC. Translating gives CASSSQGDRETQYF.